This note documents a single T cell receptor (beta chain) sequence. Its antigen remains unidentified. No qualities accompany the bases; no much larger clone lies one base away. The library was produced with the immunoSEQ multiplex PCR assay. The multiplex PCR relied on a mix of 60 forward primers for TCR Vbeta segments and 13 reverse primers for TCR Jbeta segments. A multiplex PCR assay on genomic DNA amplified the CDR3 region of rearranged TCR beta genes. The amplified TCR beta libraries were sequenced on the Illumina HiSeq System as 87-base-pair reads. The study's processing was this. In a later analysis, tens of millions of unique TCR beta chains were counted across the roughly 610 repertoires, and roughly 9.9 million of these chains were shared by at least two donors. Raw reads were error-corrected and collapsed into unique sequences with a nearest-neighbor algorithm that merged closely related sequences to remove PCR and sequencing errors. Alignment of CDR3 sequences to IMGT reference sequences was used to assign V, D and J gene segments. For a sequence to be retained, a match of at least six nucleotides was required to both a V gene segment and a J gene segment. A rearrangement was called productive if the CDR3 had no stop codons and remained in frame with V and J, and every other rearrangement was called non-productive. Following IMGT convention, CDR3 was defined as the stretch from the second conserved V-encoded cysteine up to the conserved J-encoded phenylalanine. In an earlier analysis of more than 550 of the donors, sequences lacking an unambiguous match to a single V gene segment were excluded. In an earlier analysis of 587 of the donors, a V segment was called functional when productive rearrangements were above 56.7%, and segregating when the standard deviation between donors exceeded 5%. A statistical classification framework was developed to diagnose cytomegalovirus status using the catalog of TCR beta chain sequences. V and J gene assignment, in a later analysis, came from comparing TCR nucleotide sequences with IMGT/GENE-DB human TR gene sequences. In a later analysis, CDR3 sequences and most-parsimonious VDJ recombination scenarios were assigned using the TCRdist pipeline. A later analysis defined each TCR beta chain by its CDR3 amino acid sequence plus V-gene family, and excluded reads lacking a unique V-gene family. A later analysis removed 550 to 700 highly shared, low-generation-probability nucleotide sequences to deal with suspected cross-contamination and a sequencing artifact. For each public chain, a later analysis derived a clonal expansion index from normalized ranks of inferred template counts within each repertoire. In a later analysis, generation probabilities were computed using a VDJ recombination model fitted to out-of-frame rearrangements, and the results were checked against IGoR. In a later analysis, TCR-TCR, TCR-HLA and TCR-CMV co-occurrence was scored with hypergeometric tests, and a repertoire-size bias correction was applied to TCR pairs. False discovery rates were estimated in a later analysis by permuting HLA or CMV assignments 20 times. A later analysis grouped co-occurring TCRs with DBSCAN, adding TCRdist sequence similarity when clustering within HLA-allele-positive subsets. Co-occurrence clustering excluded repertoires with fewer than 30,000 or more than 120,000 public chains, plus five with anomalous nucleotide sharing. The table was pulled from immuneACCESS by TCRdb, which kept in-frame rearrangements only. Such tables lose some clones; where checked, under half of the loss comes from unresolved V genes, and the rest has no known cause. That table supplies the V and J calls and clone size; D and trimming were determined from the DNA. The sample table contains 200,000 or so clones; only one count was recorded for approximately 81% of them. The top ten clonotypes cover over 1% of the sample.

Looking up the germline V gene (reference sequence) yields CDR1 MNHEY and CDR2 SMNVEV. Inclusive of the bounding cysteine and phenylalanine, the CDR3 is 15 residues long. Just the 45-base CDR3 DNA is kept, in frame starting at base 1. V lost 5 bases and J lost 1 base; the stretch between them is 9 bases long. The record originates from a study of cytomegalovirus exposure and HLA in healthy donors (dated by TCRdb to about 2017). Study-level background: An earlier analysis of several hundred of the donors reported 276 Gb of sequence data and 117 million unique TCR beta sequences obtained from about 170 million T cells. A later genetic analysis took genome-wide SNP genotypes for 398 of the 666 donors and used that subset as a discovery cohort. The number of typed donors differed by locus: about 620-630 for A, B, C, DRB1 and DQB1; about 520 for DQA1; some 590 for DPA1; and roughly 490 for DPB1. HLA typing covered class I and class II loci at four-digit resolution. To predict cytomegalovirus infection status, the study brought together high-throughput TCR immunosequencing, statistical association of individual TCRs with disease status, and machine learning. An early release that covered 500 to 800 HLA-typed donors contained around 300 gigabases of sequencing data and 85 million to 100 million unique TCR sequences. Using immunosequencing, the study profiled T cell repertoires from some 670 subjects and related those repertoires to cytomegalovirus serostatus. Rather than using new phenotypic data, the later analysis identified candidate immune exposures from TCR beta sequences and from how often those sequences occurred across donors. In an earlier analysis of roughly 580 of the donors, high-throughput TCR beta sequencing was used to judge whether each TCR beta V gene segment behaved as functional or pseudogenic. On average, around 240,000 unique TCR beta nucleotide sequences were sequenced per donor among 398 genotyped donors of the cohort, with 15% to 20% of those sequences being non-productive. In addition to the first cohort of roughly 670 subjects, a separate validation cohort of 100 to 150 different subjects was used. Donor age, sex, ethnicity and CMV serostatus were compiled alongside the repertoire data. Four to six DR-DQ haplotypes were handled as single units for association and clustering, since linkage in the cohort was strong. Every discovery cohort repertoire had been produced on one sequencing platform. The aim of the study was to test whether cataloging public T cell receptors could identify signatures of past pathogen exposure. Of the 300 to 500 genotyped donors, 70% to 90% were placed in the genetic ancestry cluster associated with self-reported Caucasian donors. A later analysis re-analyzed previously published TCR beta repertoires from about 600 donors and added high-resolution HLA genotyping to study TCR occurrence patterns. What the authors observed across the whole study: According to the authors, the approach could potentially be generalized to other disease states and immunological phenotypes. A further reported finding was that TCR beta sequences accurately predicted the HLA-A and HLA-B alleles for most subjects in the first cohort. Assigning TCR associations to individual alleles was difficult when HLA alleles, especially DR and DQ, strongly co-occurred. Because HLA typing was missing for some donors at each locus, association tests included only the typed subset. In a later analysis, the rate of TCR association differed among HLA loci, with DRB1 alleles having the most associated TCRs and HLA-C alleles having the fewest. Three of the identified cytomegalovirus-associated TCR beta chains were confirmed in vitro to be specific for cytomegalovirus antigens. According to a later analysis, most CMV-associated TCR beta chains appeared to be HLA-restricted, and the HLA associations seemed to be driven largely by CMV exposure. In a later analysis, HLA-associated TCR beta chains were found to be more clonally expanded and to have lower generation probabilities than equally common non-associated chains. The cohort was sequenced for TCR beta chains only, and without alpha or paired-chain data the features that could be detected were limited. A later analysis reported that several top co-occurrence clusters appeared linked to parvovirus B19, influenza, CMV and Epstein-Barr virus. Because counts were too low, about 18 rarely observed V segments, including chromosome 9 orphons, were excluded from the earlier analysis of 587 of the donors. The only immune exposure information available for the cohort was CMV serostatus. Cytomegalovirus status was reported to be diagnosed by the classifier with high specificity and sensitivity in both the original and validation cohorts. Correlated functional status among segregating V segments might be attributable to linkage disequilibrium, but an unknown experimental factor could not be ruled out. An earlier analysis of approximately 570 of the donors showed that most TCR beta V segments appeared in productive rearrangements either about 90% or about 30% of the time, which broadly matched IMGT annotations. A cluster of highly shared sequence variants was judged likely to be a technical artifact of the sequencing pipeline. A later genetic analysis reported fewer N-insertions in productive TCRs among donors in an Asian-associated ancestry cluster than the roughly 700-donor mean. In a later analysis, 16,951 TCR beta sequences were associated with specific HLA alleles at a false discovery rate of 0.05. Most TCR sequences were seen in very few donors, while some public TCRs were found in many individuals. The study listed over 150 TCR beta chains as associated with cytomegalovirus. An association between a missense DCLRE1C variant and V-gene and J-gene trimming of TCR beta chains was found in a later genetic analysis and replicated in an independent cohort. Because the 87-base-pair reads could not distinguish some IMGT-functional V segments, including TRBV6-2 and TRBV6-3, those segments were excluded. The presence/absence analyses assumed that sequencing depth was roughly uniform across donors, and that assumption may not be true.

The cohort was made up of 500 to 850 healthy bone marrow donors. At the time of sampling, every cohort member was nominally healthy, though immune exposures that went unrecorded were likely present. Of the roughly 700 cohort members, roughly 290 had a positive CMV serostatus and about 350 had a negative one, while no CMV serostatus was recorded for the donor. A peripheral blood sample was collected from each donor, and TCR beta sequencing was performed on peripheral blood mononuclear cells. Genomic DNA was extracted from the blood cell samples with the Qiagen DNeasy Blood Extraction Kit. The sequenced sample consisted of PBMCs. The TCR comes from a human donor in good health. The rearranged segments are TRBV27 and TRBJ2-6, with TRBD1 as a weak D call on 5 bases. The sequenced DNA: TGTGCCAGCAGTCTGACAGTTTCTGGGGCCAACGTCCTGACTTTC. Its amino acids are CASSLTVSGANVLTF. Full variable domain (CDR3 extended with the reference TRBV27 and TRBJ2-6 proteins): EAQVTQNPRYLITVTGKKLTVTCSQNMNHEYMSWYRQDPGLGLRQIYYSMNVEVTDKGDVPEGYKVSRKEKRNFPLILESPSPNQTSLYFCASSLTVSGANVLTFGAGSRLTVL.